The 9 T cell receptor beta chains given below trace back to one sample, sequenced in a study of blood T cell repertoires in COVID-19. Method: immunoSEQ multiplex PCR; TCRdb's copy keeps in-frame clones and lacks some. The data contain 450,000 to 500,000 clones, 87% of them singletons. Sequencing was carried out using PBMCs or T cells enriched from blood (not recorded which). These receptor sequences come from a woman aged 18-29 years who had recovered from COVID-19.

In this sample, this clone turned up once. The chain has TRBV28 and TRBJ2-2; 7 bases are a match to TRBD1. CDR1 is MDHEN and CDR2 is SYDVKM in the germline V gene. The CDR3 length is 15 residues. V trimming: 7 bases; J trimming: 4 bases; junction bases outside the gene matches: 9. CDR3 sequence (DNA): TGTGCCAGCACCACCTCAGGGGGTGTCACCGGGGAGCTGTTTTTT. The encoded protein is CASTTSGGVTGELFF.

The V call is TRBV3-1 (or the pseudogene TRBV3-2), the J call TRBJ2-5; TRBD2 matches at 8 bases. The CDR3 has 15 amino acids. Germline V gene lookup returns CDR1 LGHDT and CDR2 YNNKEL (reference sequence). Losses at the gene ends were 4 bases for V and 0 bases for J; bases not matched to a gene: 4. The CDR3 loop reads CASSPDGGDQETQYF. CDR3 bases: TGTGCCAGCAGCCCCGACGGGGGGGACCAAGAGACCCAGTACTTC.

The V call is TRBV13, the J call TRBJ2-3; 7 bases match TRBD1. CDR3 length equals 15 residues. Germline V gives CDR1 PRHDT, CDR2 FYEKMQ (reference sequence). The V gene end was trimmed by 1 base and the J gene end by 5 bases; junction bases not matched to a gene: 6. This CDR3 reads CASSLEGARKDTQYF. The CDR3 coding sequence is TGTGCCAGCAGCTTAGAGGGGGCGCGGAAAGATACGCAGTATTTT. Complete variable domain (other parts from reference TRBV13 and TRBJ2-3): AAGVIQSPRHLIKEKRETATLKCYPIPRHDTVYWYQQGPGQDPQFLISFYEKMQSDKGSIPDRFSAQQFSDYHSELNMSSLELGDSALYFCASSLEGARKDTQYFGPGTRLTVL.

The CDR3 bases are TGCGCCAGCAGCGCGGGACTAGCGTCTTACGAGCAGTACTTC. It yields the protein CASSAGLASYEQYF. The gene calls are TRBV5-1 and TRBJ2-7; 10 bases map to TRBD2. This CDR3 contains 14 residues. J gave up 4 bases and V 4 bases, and 5 bases lay outside the gene matches. CDR1 is SGHRS and CDR2 is YFSETQ in the germline V gene.

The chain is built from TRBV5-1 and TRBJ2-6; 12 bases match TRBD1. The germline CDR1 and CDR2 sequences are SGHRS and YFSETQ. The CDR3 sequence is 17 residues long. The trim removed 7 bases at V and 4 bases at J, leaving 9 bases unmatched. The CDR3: CASAQGQGAGGANVLTF. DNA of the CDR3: TGCGCCAGCGCTCAGGGACAGGGGGCTGGAGGGGCCAACGTCCTGACTTTC.

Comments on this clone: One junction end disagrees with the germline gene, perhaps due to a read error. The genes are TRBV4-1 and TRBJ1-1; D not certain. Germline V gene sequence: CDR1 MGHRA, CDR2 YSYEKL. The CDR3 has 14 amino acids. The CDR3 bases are TGCGCCAGCAGCCAGCTTTGGGTACTCAGGATTCCCCTCTTT. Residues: CASSQLWVLRIPLF.

The CDR3 loop is CASTRDRDTGELFF. The CDR3 bases are TGTGCCAGCACCCGGGACAGAGACACCGGGGAGCTGTTTTTT. The chain recombines TRBV2 with TRBJ2-2; 7 bases fit TRBD1. CDR1 and CDR2 from the germline V gene are SNHLY and FYNNEI. V shed 7 bases and J 3 bases; nucleotides not matched to a gene: 5. CDR3 length: 14 residues.

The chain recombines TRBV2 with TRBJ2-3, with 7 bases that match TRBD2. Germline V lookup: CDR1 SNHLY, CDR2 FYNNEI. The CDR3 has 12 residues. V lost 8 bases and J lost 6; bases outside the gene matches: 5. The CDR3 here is CASERGRDTQYF. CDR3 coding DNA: TGTGCCAGCGAGCGGGGTCGGGATACGCAGTATTTT. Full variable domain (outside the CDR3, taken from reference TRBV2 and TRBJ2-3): EPEVTQTPSHQVTQMGQEVILRCVPISNHLYFYWYRQILGQKVEFLVSFYNNEISEKSEIFDDQFSVERPDGSNFTLKIRSTKLEDSAMYFCASERGRDTQYFGPGTRLTVL.

The CDR3 DNA is TGTGCCAGCAGCGCTCATCCGGGTTTGATCTACGAGCAGTACTTC. Protein product: CASSAHPGLIYEQYF. V is TRBV14 and J is TRBJ2-7; no firm D call. Germline V gives CDR1 SGHDN, CDR2 FVKESK. The CDR3 is made up of 15 amino acids. Trimming cost V 5 bases and J 3 bases, with 17 bases left between them.